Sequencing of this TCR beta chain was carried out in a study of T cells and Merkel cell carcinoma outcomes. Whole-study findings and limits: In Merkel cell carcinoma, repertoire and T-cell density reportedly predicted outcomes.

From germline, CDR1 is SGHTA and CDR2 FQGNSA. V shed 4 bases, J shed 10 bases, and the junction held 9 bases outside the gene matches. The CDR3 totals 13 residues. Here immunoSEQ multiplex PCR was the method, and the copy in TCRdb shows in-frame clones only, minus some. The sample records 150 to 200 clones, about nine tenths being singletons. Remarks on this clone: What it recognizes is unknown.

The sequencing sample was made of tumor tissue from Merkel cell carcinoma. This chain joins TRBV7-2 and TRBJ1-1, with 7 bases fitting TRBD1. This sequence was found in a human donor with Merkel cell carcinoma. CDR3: CASSSRQGGRAFF. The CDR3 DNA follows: TGTGCCAGCAGCTCTAGACAGGGAGGTCGAGCTTTCTTT. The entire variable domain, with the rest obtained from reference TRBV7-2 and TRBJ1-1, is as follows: GAGVSQSPSNKVTEKGKDVELRCDPISGHTALYWYRQSLGQGLEFLIYFQGNSAPDKSGLPSDRFSAERTGGSVSTLTIQRTQQEDSAVYLCASSSRQGGRAFFGQGTRLTVV.